A single sample is the source of the 28 T cell receptor beta chains below, sequenced in a study of cytomegalovirus exposure and HLA in healthy donors. The PCR ran on 60 Vbeta and 13 Jbeta primers. Repertoires were generated with immunoSEQ multiplex PCR, while TCRdb's copy carries only in-frame clones and drops some. The sample yields around 150,000 clones, around 83% seen once. Input material: PBMCs. The source is a man over 45 in good health and CMV-seropositive.

CDR3 sequence: CASSLAGGRNNEQFF. Written as DNA, the CDR3 is TGTGCCAGCAGCTTAGCCGGCGGGAGAAATAATGAGCAGTTCTTC. The chain is built from TRBV11-3 and TRBJ2-1; 7 bases align to TRBD2. Germline-derived CDR1 and CDR2 are SGHNT and YENEEA. The trim removed 1 base at V and 7 bases at J, leaving 7 bases unmatched. The CDR3 has 15 amino acids.

CDR3 region: CATKATGVGTDTQYF. CDR3 nucleotide sequence: TGTGCCACGAAGGCTACAGGGGTTGGCACAGATACGCAGTATTTT. The rearrangement joins TRBV19 to TRBJ2-3, with 7 bases lining up with TRBD1. The CDR3 spans 15 residues. Trimming took 10 bases from V and 1 from J; bases not matched to a gene: 11. Germline V CDR1 and CDR2: LNHDA, SQIVND (reference sequence).

This chain joins TRBV6-1 and TRBJ2-2, with D possibly TRBD1 on 6 matching bases. The CDR3 has 15 residues. CDR1 MNHNS and CDR2 SASEGT come from the germline V gene. With 6 bases removed from V and 0 bases from J, the gap between germline ends came to 11 bases. The CDR3 nucleotides read TGTGCCAGCAGAGGACAGAAACCGAACACCGGGGAGCTGTTTTTT. This sequence encodes CASRGQKPNTGELFF.

This sequence joins TRBV7-9 and TRBJ1-2; 7 bases align to TRBD1. CDR1 and CDR2 from the germline V gene are SEHNR and FQNEAQ (reference sequence). This CDR3 region has 14 residues. J was trimmed by 4 bases and V by 5 bases; bases with no gene match: 7. In nucleotides, the CDR3 is TGTGCCAGCAGCCGAACGGGACAGCTCTATGGCTACACCTTC. Amino acids: CASSRTGQLYGYTF.

The CDR3 nucleotides are TGCGCCAGCAGCCAGGGGACGACTAACTATGGCTACACCTTC. It encodes CASSQGTTNYGYTF. The chain carries TRBV5-1 and TRBJ1-2; perhaps TRBD1 as D (6 bases). Looked up from germline, CDR1 is SGHRS and CDR2 is YFSETQ. The germline V and J ends were trimmed by 4 bases and 0 bases, with 10 bases remaining between them. The CDR3 is made up of 14 amino acids. Combining the CDR3 with reference TRBV5-1 and TRBJ1-2 gives the whole variable domain KAGVTQTPRYLIKTRGQQVTLSCSPISGHRSVSWYQQTPGQGLQFLFEYFSETQRNKGNFPGRFSGRQFSNSRSEMNVSTLELGDSALYLCASSQGTTNYGYTFGSGTRLTVV.

The V and J genes are TRBV5-4 and TRBJ1-1; D remains unclear. The V end was cut by 2 bases, the J end by 4 bases, with 6 bases between. The germline gives CDR1 SGHNT, CDR2 YYREEE (reference sequence). The CDR3 extends over 12 amino acids. CDR3 region: CASSLPSTEAFF. CDR3 bases: TGTGCCAGCAGCTTACCGAGCACTGAAGCTTTCTTT. The whole variable domain, filled in from reference TRBV5-4 and TRBJ1-1, reads ETGVTQSPTHLIKTRGQQVTLRCSSQSGHNTVSWYQQALGQGPQFIFQYYREEENGRGNFPPRFSGLQFPNYSSELNVNALELDDSALYLCASSLPSTEAFFGQGTRLTVV.

The gene calls are TRBV6-5 and TRBJ1-1, with a tentative D call TRBD1 (5 bases). Germline CDR1 is MNHEY and CDR2 is SVGAGI. Trimming cost V 6 bases and J 11 bases, with 19 bases left between them. This CDR3 has 13 amino acids. The CDR3 is CASRGPGLSLAFF. CDR3 sequence (DNA): TGTGCCAGCAGAGGACCGGGACTTAGCTTGGCTTTCTTT.

The chain joins TRBV9 to TRBJ2-7; 11 nucleotides line up with TRBD1. The CDR3 contains 15 residues. Losses at the gene ends were 3 bases for V and 3 bases for J; bases not matched to a gene: 5. Germline V gene lookup returns CDR1 SGDLS and CDR2 YYNGEE. CDR3 nucleotide sequence: TGTGCCAGCAGCGGACCGGGACAGGGGGACTACGAGCAGTACTTC. Translated, it gives CASSGPGQGDYEQYF.

The V gene is TRBV7-9, the J gene TRBJ2-7, with 10 bases matching TRBD2. The CDR3 loop spans 15 amino acids. Germline assignment: CDR1 SEHNR and CDR2 FQNEAQ (reference sequence). The V segment lost 5 bases and the J segment 6 bases; nucleotides outside the gene matches: 10. Written as DNA, the CDR3 is TGTGCCAGCAGCCCCCCCGGGACTAGCGTATCCGAGCAGTACGTC. Encoded protein: CASSPPGTSVSEQYV.

DNA for the CDR3: TGTGCCAGCCTCCAGCGGGCGGCTCTCATTCTGAACACCGGGGAGCTGTTTTTT. It codes for CASLQRAALILNTGELFF. The genes are TRBV27 and TRBJ2-2; possible D gene TRBD2, 6 bases. Germline CDR1 and CDR2: MNHEY and SMNVEV (reference sequence). With 8 bases removed from V and 1 base from J, the gap between germline ends came to 23 bases. The CDR3 is 18 amino acids.

The chain recombines TRBV6-6 with TRBJ2-1; D remains unclear. Trimming took 5 bases from V and 7 from J, leaving 6 bases between them. CDR1 MNHNY and CDR2 SVGAGI come from the germline V gene (reference sequence). The CDR3 totals 11 residues. CDR3 nucleotides: TGTGCCAGCAGTCTTTCTAATGAGCAGTTCTTC. Its translation: CASSLSNEQFF.

This chain uses TRBV18 with TRBJ1-4, with 7 bases fitting TRBD1. The length of the CDR3 is 12 residues. CDR1 is KGHSH and CDR2 is LQKENI in the germline V gene. Trimming took 4 bases from V and 8 from J; bases not matched to a gene: 1. The CDR3 nucleotides are TGTGCCAGCTCACGGGACAGAGAAAAACTGTTTTTT. It translates to CASSRDREKLFF.

The chain carries TRBV6-1 and TRBJ2-1; 9 bases are shared with TRBD1. Germline CDR1 reads MNHNS; CDR2 reads SASEGT. CDR3 length equals 16 residues. The V and J ends lost 0 bases and 7 bases, in that order; junction bases with no gene match: 7. In nucleotides, the CDR3 is TGTGCCAGCAGTGAAGCCGCAGGGACAGGGAGTAATGAGCAGTTCTTC. This translates into CASSEAAGTGSNEQFF.

The rearrangement uses TRBV6-1 and TRBJ2-7, with 11 bases aligning to TRBD1. Germline loops: CDR1 MNHNS, CDR2 SASEGT. J was trimmed by 4 bases and V by 6 bases; bases with no gene match: 8. The CDR3 contains 15 residues. Written as DNA, the CDR3 is TGTGCCAGCAGCCTTTCCGGGACAGGGGGGTACGAGCAGTACGTC. It encodes CASSLSGTGGYEQYV.

The genes are TRBV5-1 and TRBJ2-7; D is perhaps TRBD1 (5 bases). V was pared by 0 bases and J by 12 bases, with 10 bases between. The CDR3 covers 11 residues. Per germline, CDR1 SGHRS and CDR2 YFSETQ. Here the CDR3 reads CASSLEGVRYF. The CDR3 nucleotides are TGCGCCAGCAGCTTGGAAGGGGTTCGGTACTTC.

The J gene is TRBJ1-2, the V gene TRBV6-1; D not resolved. The CDR3 runs 12 residues. CDR1 and CDR2 (germline): MNHNS, SASEGT. V lost 3 bases and J lost 6, with 8 bases in between. CDR3 region: CASSDGGDGYTF. The CDR3 DNA sequence: TGTGCCAGCAGTGATGGAGGAGATGGCTACACCTTC.

The rearrangement links TRBV5-1 to TRBJ2-1; TRBD2 matches at 9 bases. Germline V gene data show CDR1 as SGHRS and CDR2 as YFSETQ. There are 15 residues in the CDR3. The ends lost 4 bases at V and 10 bases at J; junction bases unmatched: 12. Here the CDR3 DNA reads TGCGCCAGCAGCATGGAGGCGGGAGGGAGAATGGAGCAGTTCTTC. It translates to CASSMEAGGRMEQFF.

This chain connects TRBV7-2 to TRBJ2-3; 9 bases align to TRBD1. Germline CDR1 and CDR2: SGHTA and FQGNSA. V dropped 4 bases and J dropped 5; count of bases not matched to a gene: 10. This CDR3 has 16 amino acids. The CDR3 reads CASSSPLDRGIDTQYF. The CDR3 coding sequence is TGTGCCAGCAGCTCCCCACTCGACAGGGGGATAGATACGCAGTATTTT.

CDR3 loop: CASSVATSSTYSGANVLTF. CDR3 bases: TGTGCCAGCAGCGTAGCTACTTCGTCAACTTACTCTGGGGCCAACGTCCTGACTTTC. The rearrangement links TRBV9 to TRBJ2-6; D unresolved. The CDR3 contains 19 residues. Trimming took off 0 bases at V and 0 bases at J, with 16 bases between the two ends. CDR1 is SGDLS, CDR2 YYNGEE, per germline.

The chain couples TRBV20-1 to TRBJ1-1; no reliable D call. The V end was cut by 4 bases, the J end by 1 base, with 4 bases between. The CDR3 runs to 11 residues. Germline V gene sequence: CDR1 DFQATT, CDR2 SNEGSKA (reference sequence). CDR3: CSATQNTEAFF. DNA of the CDR3: TGCAGTGCTACCCAGAACACTGAAGCTTTCTTT.

This chain links TRBV9 with TRBJ1-1, with 8 bases fitting TRBD1. Germline CDR1 and CDR2: SGDLS and YYNGEE. CDR3 length: 13 residues. V was clipped by 3 bases and J by 5 bases; unmatched bases: 3. CDR3 protein: CASSAYRGTEAFF. The CDR3 DNA is TGTGCCAGCAGCGCGTACAGGGGGACTGAAGCTTTCTTT.

The J gene is TRBJ1-5, the V gene TRBV7-2; the D gene is possibly TRBD1 (5 bases). There are 16 residues in the CDR3. Germline V gives CDR1 SGHTA, CDR2 FQGNSA. Trimming took off 3 bases at V and 2 bases at J, with 14 bases between the two ends. CDR3 nucleotides: TGTGCCAGCAGCTTCTCCAGGGCGTCAGGCAATCAGCCCCAGCATTTT. Translating it yields CASSFSRASGNQPQHF.

The chain has TRBV5-1 and TRBJ2-3, with 10 bases fitting TRBD1. Germline V gene sequence: CDR1 SGHRS, CDR2 YFSETQ. V dropped 0 bases and J dropped 5; count of bases not matched to a gene: 9. This CDR3 is built from 17 residues. The CDR3 DNA reads TGCGCCAGCAGCTTGGGGACGACAGGGGGCGCGGTAGATACGCAGTATTTT. It translates to CASSLGTTGGAVDTQYF.

To note about this clone: Compared with germline, one end of the junction differs, possibly owing to a read error. The rearrangement uses TRBV6-1 and TRBJ2-7, with TRBD2 matching 13 bases. This CDR3 comprises 14 residues. In germline, CDR1 is MNHNS, CDR2 SASEGT. DNA of the CDR3: TGTGTCAGCAGTGCGGGACTAGCGGGGCACGAGCAGTACTTC. Encoded protein: CVSSAGLAGHEQYF.

The rearrangement links TRBV6-4 to TRBJ2-7, with 11 nucleotides matching TRBD2. This CDR3 region has 16 residues. Germline trimming cut 0 bases from V and 7 bases from J; bases unmatched to any gene: 8. Germline assignment: CDR1 MRHNA and CDR2 SNTAGT. The CDR3 coding sequence is TGTGCCAGCAGTGACTCGACATTTAGCGGGAGGGGGGAGCAGTACGTC. This codes for CASSDSTFSGRGEQYV.

The CDR3 region has the DNA TGCGCCAGCAGCCAAGGAACAGGGGGCCCGAACACCGGGGAGCTGTTTTTT. It translates to CASSQGTGGPNTGELFF. The gene calls are TRBV4-1 and TRBJ2-2, with 9 bases lining up with TRBD1. Germline CDR1 MGHRA, CDR2 YSYEKL. The CDR3 loop spans 17 amino acids. V was pared by 1 base and J by 0 bases, with 3 bases of the junction left unmatched.

The CDR3 region is CAIASRTASEQYF. CDR3 in DNA: TGTGCCATCGCGTCCCGGACAGCTTCCGAGCAGTACTTC. The gene calls are TRBV10-3 and TRBJ2-7; the D gene is possibly TRBD1 (6 bases). The CDR3 is 13 residues long. The germline V gene encodes CDR1 ENHRY and CDR2 SYGVKD. V lost 8 bases to trimming and J lost 6 bases, with 17 bases between them.

The gene calls are TRBV5-4 and TRBJ2-5, with TRBD2 as a possible D gene (7 bases). Germline V gene data show CDR1 as SGHNT and CDR2 as YYREEE (reference sequence). The CDR3 consists of 15 residues. With 3 bases removed from V and 5 bases from J, the gap between germline ends came to 17 bases. This CDR3 is CASSSGGTTRETQYF. In DNA form, the CDR3 reads TGTGCCAGCAGCTCCGGGGGGACAACCCGGGAGACCCAGTACTTC.